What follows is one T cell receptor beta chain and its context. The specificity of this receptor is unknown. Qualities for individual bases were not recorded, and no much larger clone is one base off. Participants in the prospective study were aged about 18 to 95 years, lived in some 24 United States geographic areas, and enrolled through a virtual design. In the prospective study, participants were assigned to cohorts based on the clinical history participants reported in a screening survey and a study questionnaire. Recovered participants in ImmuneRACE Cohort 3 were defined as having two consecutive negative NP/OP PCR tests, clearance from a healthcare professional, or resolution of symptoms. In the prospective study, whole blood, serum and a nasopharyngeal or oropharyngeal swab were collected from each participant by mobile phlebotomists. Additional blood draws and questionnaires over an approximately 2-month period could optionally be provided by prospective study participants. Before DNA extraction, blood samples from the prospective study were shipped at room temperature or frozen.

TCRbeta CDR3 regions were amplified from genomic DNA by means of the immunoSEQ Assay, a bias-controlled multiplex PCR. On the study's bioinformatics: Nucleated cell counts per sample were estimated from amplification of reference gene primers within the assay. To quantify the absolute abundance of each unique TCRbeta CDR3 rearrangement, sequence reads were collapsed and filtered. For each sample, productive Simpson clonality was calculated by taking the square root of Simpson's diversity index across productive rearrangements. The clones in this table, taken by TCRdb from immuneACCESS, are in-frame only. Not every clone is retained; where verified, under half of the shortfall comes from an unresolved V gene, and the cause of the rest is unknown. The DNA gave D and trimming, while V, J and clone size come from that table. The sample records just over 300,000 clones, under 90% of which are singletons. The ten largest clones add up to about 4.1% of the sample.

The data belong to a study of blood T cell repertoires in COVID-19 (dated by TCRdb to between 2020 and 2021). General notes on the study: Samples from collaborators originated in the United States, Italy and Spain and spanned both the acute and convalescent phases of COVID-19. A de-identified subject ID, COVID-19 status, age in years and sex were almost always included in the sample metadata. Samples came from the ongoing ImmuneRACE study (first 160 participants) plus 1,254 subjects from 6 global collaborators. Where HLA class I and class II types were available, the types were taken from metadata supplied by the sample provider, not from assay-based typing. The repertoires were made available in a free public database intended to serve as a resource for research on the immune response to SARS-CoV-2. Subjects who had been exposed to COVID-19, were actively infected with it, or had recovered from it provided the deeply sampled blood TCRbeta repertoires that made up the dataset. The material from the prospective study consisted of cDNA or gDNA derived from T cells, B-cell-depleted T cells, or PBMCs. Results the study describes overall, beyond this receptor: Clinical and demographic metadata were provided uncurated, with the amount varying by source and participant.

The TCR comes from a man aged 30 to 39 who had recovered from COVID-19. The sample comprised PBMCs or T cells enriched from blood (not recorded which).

The DNA sequence is as follows: TGTGCCAGCAGCTTAGCCGCGGCCTCCTACGAGCAGTACTTC. Its protein product is CASSLAAASYEQYF. The chain is encoded by TRBV11-2 joined to TRBJ2-7, with no D gene named confidently. Trimming removed 1 base from V and 0 bases from J, leaving 7 bases between the germline ends. The CDR3 numbers 14 residues from cysteine through phenylalanine. This entry keeps only the CDR3 DNA: 42 bases, framed from base 1. The germline V gene gives CDR1 as SGHAT and CDR2 as FQNNGV.